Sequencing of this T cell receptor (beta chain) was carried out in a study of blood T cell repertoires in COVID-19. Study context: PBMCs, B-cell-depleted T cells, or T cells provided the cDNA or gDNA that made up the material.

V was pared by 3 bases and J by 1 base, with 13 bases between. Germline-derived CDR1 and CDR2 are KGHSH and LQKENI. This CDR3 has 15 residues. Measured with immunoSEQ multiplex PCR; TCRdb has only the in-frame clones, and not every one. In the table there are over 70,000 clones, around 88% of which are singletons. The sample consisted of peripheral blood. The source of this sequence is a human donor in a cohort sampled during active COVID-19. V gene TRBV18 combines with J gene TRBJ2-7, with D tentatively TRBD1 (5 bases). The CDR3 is CASSPQQGSSYEQYF. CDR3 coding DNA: TGTGCCAGCTCACCCCAGCAGGGAAGTTCCTACGAGCAGTACTTC.